The 14 T cell receptor beta chains presented below share a single source sample, sequenced in a study of T cell repertoires in cytomegalovirus infection. TCRdb reanalysed the reads using MiXCR and keeps one entry per CDR3 protein. In the table there are about 180,000 distinct CDR3 sequences, 17% of which are singletons. Sequenced: CD8+ T cells from PBMCs. The origin of the receptors is a human donor in good health (CMV status not recorded). Some clones in this sample may be carry-over from other donors' samples.

This clonotype was recorded many times. The rearrangement links TRBV7-2 to TRBJ2-7, with D unclear. The ends were cut back, 1 base at V and 4 bases at J, with 14 bases in the middle. The CDR3 runs to 15 residues. Germline V gives CDR1 SGHTA, CDR2 FQGNSA. The CDR3 bases are TGTGCCAGCAGCTTAGACCCCGGAGATTTTTACGAGCAGTACTTC. Its protein product is CASSLDPGDFYEQYF.

The genes are TRBV6-1 and TRBJ2-1; D uncertain. V was trimmed by 5 bases and J by 8 bases, leaving 13 bases between them. Germline lookup yields CDR1 MNHNS and CDR2 SASEGT. This CDR3 comprises 13 residues. CDR3 protein: CASSRTELDEQFF. The CDR3 coding sequence is TGTGCCAGCAGTCGGACGGAGCTGGATGAGCAGTTCTTC.

The chain employs TRBV28 and TRBJ1-4; 11 bases are shared with TRBD1. CDR1 and CDR2 from the germline V gene are MDHEN and SYDVKM. The V and J ends lost 5 bases and 8 bases, in that order; junction bases with no gene match: 4. The CDR3 has 14 amino acids. CDR3 amino acids: CASSGQGAWEKLFF. DNA for the CDR3: TGTGCCAGCAGTGGACAGGGGGCTTGGGAAAAACTGTTTTTT.

In its sample, this clonotype was seen a few times. This chain uses TRBV7-9 with TRBJ1-2; TRBD1 matches 11 bases. CDR1 is SEHNR and CDR2 is FQNEAQ in the germline V gene (reference sequence). This CDR3 contains 15 residues. The junction had 9 bases not matched to a gene; V was cut back by 6 bases and J by 6 bases. CDR3 residues: CASSRGQGVLDGYTF. In DNA form, the CDR3 reads TGTGCCAGCAGTAGGGGACAGGGGGTTCTTGATGGCTACACCTTC.

This chain connects TRBV7-8 to TRBJ2-5, with 8 bases that match TRBD1. Germline CDR1 SGHVS, CDR2 FQNEAQ. The CDR3 loop spans 14 amino acids. With V trimmed by 5 bases and J by 4 bases, 6 bases remained unmatched. The CDR3 DNA reads as TGTGCCAGCAGCATTACAGGGGGGATAGAGACCCAGTACTTC. Translation gives CASSITGGIETQYF.

This clonotype was counted between two and nine times. The CDR3 DNA reads TGTGCCAGCAGCTTAGTGTCGTATTCCTACGAGCAGTACTTC. Residues: CASSLVSYSYEQYF. The rearrangement joins TRBV7-2 to TRBJ2-7; no firm D call. The CDR3 extends over 14 amino acids. V lost 1 base and J lost 1, with 8 bases in between. The V gene's germline CDR1 is SGHTA and CDR2 FQGNSA.

V is TRBV28 and J is TRBJ2-1; D is tentatively TRBD1 or TRBD2 (5 bases each). This CDR3 contains 17 residues. V was shortened by 4 bases and J by 4 bases, with 20 bases between the two germline ends. CDR1 and CDR2 from the germline V gene are MDHEN and SYDVKM. CDR3 coding DNA: TGTGCCAGCAGTTCGGACAACCCCGGATGGGGGTACAATGAGCAGTTCTTC. This encodes CASSSDNPGWGYNEQFF.

This rearrangement joins TRBV9 to TRBJ2-7; 8 bases agree with TRBD1. J gave up 6 bases and V 3 bases, and 11 bases lay outside the gene matches. The CDR3 consists of 15 residues. The germline V gene has CDR1 SGDLS and CDR2 YYNGEE. DNA of the CDR3: TGTGCCAGCAGCGCATATTCGGGACAGGTCAGCGAGCAGTACTTC. Residues: CASSAYSGQVSEQYF. The full variable domain, rest sourced from reference TRBV9 and TRBJ2-7, is DSGVTQTPKHLITATGQRVTLRCSPRSGDLSVYWYQQSLDQGLQFLIQYYNGEERAKGNILERFSAQQFPDLHSELNLSSLELGDSALYFCASSAYSGQVSEQYFGPGTRLTVT.

V and J are TRBV14 and TRBJ1-2, with D unclear. Trimming took 0 bases from V and 4 from J, leaving 15 bases between them. Germline V gene lookup returns CDR1 SGHDN and CDR2 FVKESK. CDR3 length: 16 residues. The CDR3 DNA reads TGTGCCAGCAGCCAAGATCTAACCGGGGAAAGCTATGGCTACACCTTC. It is translated as CASSQDLTGESYGYTF.

V gene TRBV28 combines with J gene TRBJ1-1, with 11 bases aligning to TRBD1. Losses at the gene ends were 3 bases for V and 5 bases for J; bases not matched to a gene: 8. The CDR3 extends over 16 amino acids. Looked up from germline, CDR1 is MDHEN and CDR2 is SYDVKM. The chain's CDR3 is CASSFSRDRGFTEAFF. The CDR3 region has the DNA TGTGCCAGCAGTTTCTCCCGGGACAGGGGGTTTACTGAAGCTTTCTTT.

This clonotype was seen a handful of times. The chain employs TRBV11-2 and TRBJ2-7; 7 bases line up with TRBD2. The V and J ends lost 5 bases and 2 bases, in that order; junction bases with no gene match: 9. CDR1 is SGHAT, CDR2 FQNNGV, per germline. This CDR3 is built from 15 residues. The CDR3 loop reads CASSAEAGVPYEQYF. The CDR3 nucleotides are TGTGCCAGCAGCGCCGAGGCGGGGGTCCCCTACGAGCAGTACTTC.

This clonotype was observed a handful of times. This chain connects TRBV7-9 to TRBJ1-2; 9 positions match TRBD1. The CDR3 has 15 residues. Germline-derived CDR1 and CDR2 are SEHNR and FQNEAQ (reference sequence). The J segment lost 4 bases and the V segment lost 5 bases, leaving 8 bases of the junction unmatched. CDR3 bases: TGTGCCAGCAGCCCCTGGACAGGGGAGACCTATGGCTACACCTTC. Translation gives CASSPWTGETYGYTF.

This clonotype has just a few counts. This chain joins TRBV7-2 and TRBJ2-7; maybe TRBD1 (6 bases). The CDR3 loop spans 17 amino acids. The V and J ends lost 4 bases and 4 bases respectively, with 23 bases between them. Germline-derived CDR1 and CDR2 are SGHTA and FQGNSA. CDR3 in DNA: TGTGCCAGCAGCTCCGTGACAGGTGGGAGATTTCTGTACGAGCAGTACTTC. It translates to CASSSVTGGRFLYEQYF.

This clonotype was seen many times. CDR3 sequence (DNA): TGTGCCAGCCAGACAGATCTTAGCACAGATACGCAGTATTTT. Its protein is CASQTDLSTDTQYF. V and J are TRBV27 and TRBJ2-3; perhaps TRBD1 as D (5 bases). V dropped 8 bases and J dropped 0 bases, with 12 bases sitting between them. Germline CDR1 and CDR2: MNHEY and SMNVEV (reference sequence). There are 14 residues in the CDR3.